The entry that follows covers one T cell receptor beta chain sequence. The data are from a study of identical twins. A template switching step contributed a universal primer site, while unique molecular identifiers were present in the cDNA. One entry per CDR3 protein results from TCRdb running MiXCR on the 5' RACE reads. Here the sample spans hundreds of thousands of distinct CDR3 sequences, 9% to 15% being singletons. Losses at the gene ends were 4 bases for V and 5 bases for J; bases not matched to a gene: 10. Looked up from germline, CDR1 is MGHRA and CDR2 is YSYEKL. CDR3 size: 17 residues. The sample also formed part of further work on yellow fever vaccine responses in identical twins. That report adds: The authors reported partly convergent, partly personalized vaccine responses in identical twins.

Sequencing was performed on CD8+ T cells sorted from blood. The gene calls are TRBV4-1 and TRBJ2-2; 10 bases match TRBD1. The TCR sequence derives from a woman aged 18-30 years in good health. The DNA for the CDR3 is TGCGCCAGCAGCCTAGCCGGGACAGGGGAGTCAACCGGGGAGCTGTTTTTT. Residues: CASSLAGTGESTGELFF.